This record concerns one T cell receptor (beta chain) sequence. The antigen is undetermined. Researchers amplified the TCR beta CDR3 regions from RNA transcripts. An initial round of RT-PCR targeting the TCR CDR3 relied on the HTBI primer set. TCRdb recomputed calls from the multiplex PCR reads with MiXCR, one row per CDR3 protein. The table shows about 640,000 distinct CDR3 sequences, with about 14% occurring only once. These data belong to a study of T cells in Graves' hyperthyroidism and ophthalmopathy. Study-level findings and limits: Peripheral blood also featured most of the thyroid clonotypes expanded above 0.001.

Diagnosing involved the use of clinical symptoms, serum thyroxine and TRAb, thyroid ultrasound and orbital computed tomography. PBMCs stemmed from 8.5 to 10 ml fresh peripheral blood. This CDR3 region has 13 residues. Germline CDR1 and CDR2: MGHDK and SYGVNS. V was cut by 1 base and J by 7 bases, with 5 bases left in between. The material sequenced was blood. The chain is built from TRBV25-1 and TRBJ1-6; D is possibly TRBD1 (5 bases). The source of this sequence is a woman between 50 and 59 years old with Graves' ophthalmopathy. CDR3 protein: CASSEWGNSPLHF. Here the CDR3 DNA reads TGTGCCAGCAGTGAATGGGGGAATTCACCCCTCCACTTT.